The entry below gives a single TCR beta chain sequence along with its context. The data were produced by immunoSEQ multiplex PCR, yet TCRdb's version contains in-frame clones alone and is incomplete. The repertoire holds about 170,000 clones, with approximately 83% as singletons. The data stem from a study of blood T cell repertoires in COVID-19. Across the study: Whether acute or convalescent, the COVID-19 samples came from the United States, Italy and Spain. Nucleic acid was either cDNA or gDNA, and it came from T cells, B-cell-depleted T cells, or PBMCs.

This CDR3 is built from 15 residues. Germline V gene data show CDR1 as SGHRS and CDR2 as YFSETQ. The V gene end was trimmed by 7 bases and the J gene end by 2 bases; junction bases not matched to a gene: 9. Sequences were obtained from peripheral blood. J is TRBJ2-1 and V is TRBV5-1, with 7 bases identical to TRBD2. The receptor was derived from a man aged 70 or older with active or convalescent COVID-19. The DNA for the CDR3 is TGCGCCAGCTCCCCCCCTAGCGGCACCTACAATGAGCAGTTCTTC. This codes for CASSPPSGTYNEQFF.